The next 8 T cell receptor beta chains were all read from a single sample in a study of T-cell reconstitution after alpha-beta-depleted transplantation in children. During its preparation, the TCRbeta library received unique molecular identifiers. MiXCR, applied by TCRdb to the PCR reads, yields one record per CDR3 protein. The sample contains about 610,000 distinct CDR3 sequences, more than 9% of which appear only once. The material sequenced was PBMCs from the stem cell graft donor, taken from the stem cell graft. These receptors all come from a human donor who donated a stem cell graft to a child with acute myeloid leukemia.

This clonotype was observed many times. This chain links TRBV2 with TRBJ1-1; weak D call: TRBD1 (6 bases). The CDR3 loop spans 15 amino acids. CDR1 is SNHLY and CDR2 is FYNNEI in the germline V gene. Trimming stripped 6 bases from V and 3 bases from J, with 17 bases between. The CDR3 nucleotides are TGTGCCAGCAGGCCAAGGACAGATGGAGACACTGAAGCTTTCTTT. Translated: CASRPRTDGDTEAFF. The variable domain in full, completed from reference TRBV2 and TRBJ1-1, reads EPEVTQTPSHQVTQMGQEVILRCVPISNHLYFYWYRQILGQKVEFLVSFYNNEISEKSEIFDDQFSVERPDGSNFTLKIRSTKLEDSAMYFCASRPRTDGDTEAFFGQGTRLTVV.

About this clonotype: One base away lies a much larger clone, so this may be a sequencing read error. The chain links TRBV2 to TRBJ2-7; D is ambiguous. Germline lookup yields CDR1 SNHLY and CDR2 FYNNEI. This CDR3 has 13 residues. CDR3 in DNA: TGTGCCAGCAGTGGTGACTTGGCCTACGGGCAGTACTTC. Translated, it gives CASSGDLAYGQYF.

The rearrangement links TRBV30 to TRBJ2-3; D not resolved. Germline V gene lookup returns CDR1 GTSNPN and CDR2 SVGIG (reference sequence). V was pared by 2 bases and J by 4 bases, with 4 bases between. The CDR3 spans 11 residues. Here the CDR3 DNA reads TGTGCCTGGAGTCCTGCAGATACGCAGTATTTT. Encoded protein: CAWSPADTQYF.

This clonotype was found many times. The CDR3 DNA reads as TGCAGTGCTAGAGTTACTAGCGGGGGGACTAGCACAGATACGCAGTATTTT. Translated, it gives CSARVTSGGTSTDTQYF. The chain recombines TRBV20-1 with TRBJ2-3; 12 nucleotides align to TRBD2. The CDR3 runs to 17 residues. J lost 0 bases, V lost 1 base, and 5 bases had no gene match. Germline V gives CDR1 DFQATT, CDR2 SNEGSKA (reference sequence).

This clonotype was picked up a small number of times. This chain uses TRBV18 with TRBJ2-7; no definite D call. The CDR3 covers 11 residues. CDR1 and CDR2 from the germline V gene are KGHSH and LQKENI. V was pared by 5 bases and J by 5 bases, with 7 bases between. The CDR3 protein is CASSWRNEQYF. The CDR3 nucleotides are TGTGCCAGCTCATGGCGGAACGAGCAGTACTTC.

CDR3 DNA sequence: TGTGCCTGGGGGGCTTGGGGGGTCCAGCCCCAGCATTTT. Amino acid sequence: CAWGAWGVQPQHF. The chain recombines TRBV30 with TRBJ1-5; TRBD1 is a possible D gene (5 bases). V was pared by 5 bases and J by 7 bases, with 15 bases between. Germline loops: CDR1 GTSNPN, CDR2 SVGIG (reference sequence). CDR3 length: 13 amino acids. Full variable domain (remainder filled in from reference TRBV30 and TRBJ1-5): SQTIHQWPATLVQPVGSPLSLECTVEGTSNPNLYWYRQAAGRGLQLLFYSVGIGQISSEVPQNLSASRPQDRQFILSSKKLLLSDSGFYLCAWGAWGVQPQHFGDGTRLSIL.

This clonotype was counted ten times or more. CDR3 sequence: CASRETGTSWSGELFF. The CDR3, as DNA: TGTGCCAGCAGGGAAACCGGGACTAGCTGGTCGGGGGAGCTGTTTTTT. This chain links TRBV6-2 or TRBV6-3 with TRBJ2-2, with 9 bases that match TRBD2. Per germline, CDR1 MNHEY and CDR2 SVGEGT. The CDR3 length is 16 residues. J was trimmed by 8 bases and V by 6 bases; bases with no gene match: 13.

This clonotype was picked up a small number of times. This sequence joins TRBV3-1 and TRBJ2-7; D is perhaps TRBD1 (6 bases). V was shortened by 0 bases and J by 9 bases, with 21 bases between the two germline ends. This CDR3 has 16 residues. Germline CDR1 and CDR2: LGHDT and YNNKEL (reference sequence). The CDR3 protein is CASSQDRLVQGRGQYF. In DNA, the CDR3 is TGTGCCAGCAGCCAAGATCGTCTCGTGCAGGGGCGAGGGCAGTACTTC.